What follows are 20 T cell receptor beta chains derived from one specimen sequenced in a study of vaccination effects on CD4 cells after COVID-19. At the end of around eleven days of culture, CD4+ T cells were isolated. Subjects were given two BNT162b2 or mRNA-1273 vaccine doses. For these receptors, no antigen is known. Sequencing was performed with immunoSEQ multiplex PCR; in TCRdb, only in-frame clones are kept and a portion is missing. The sample contains over 9,000 clones, under 80% of which appear only once. The sample in question was CD4+ T cells from PBMCs cultured without peptide, obtained after COVID-19 vaccination. Receptor source: a human donor who received a COVID-19 vaccine.

The chain couples TRBV23-1 to TRBJ2-1; 9 positions agree with TRBD1. TRBV23-1 carries the ORF label, with uncertain function. CDR3 length equals 16 residues. V lost 4 bases to trimming and J lost 4 bases; unmatched junction nucleotides: 8. As DNA, the CDR3 is TGCGCCAGCAGTCCGGACCGGGACAGGGTATACAATGAGCAGTTCTTC. Translating it yields CASSPDRDRVYNEQFF.

V gene TRBV6-6 combines with J gene TRBJ2-1; a weak D match, TRBD2 (5 bases). The CDR3 is 14 amino acids. V gave up 0 bases and J gave up 4 bases, with 7 bases separating them. Germline V gives CDR1 MNHNY, CDR2 SVGAGI (reference sequence). The DNA for the CDR3 is TGTGCCAGCAGTTACTCGAGGGCTTACAATGAGCAGTTCTTC. It encodes CASSYSRAYNEQFF.

The chain has TRBV21-1 and TRBJ2-4; the table's TRBD1 call for D was not verified on the DNA. TRBV21-1 corresponds to a pseudogene. The CDR3 sequence is 15 residues long. The CDR3 protein is CASSLEQAAKNIQYF. As DNA, the CDR3 is TGTGCCAGCAGCTTGGAACAGGCAGCCAAAAACATTCAGTACTTC.

DNA for the CDR3: TGTGCCTTAGAGCGGCGCGGGACCACCTACGAGCAGTACTTC. Amino acids: CALERRGTTYEQYF. V and J are TRBV30 and TRBJ2-7, with TRBD2 as a possible D gene (6 bases). The CDR3 spans 14 residues. Trimming removed 7 bases from V and 2 bases from J, with 18 bases in between. CDR1 and CDR2 from the germline V gene are GTSNPN and SVGIG (reference sequence).

The chain uses TRBV18 and TRBJ2-7; D could derive from TRBD1 or TRBD2 (5 bases each). The CDR3 is made up of 13 amino acids. V was shortened by 4 bases and J by 5 bases, with 12 bases between the two germline ends. Germline assignment: CDR1 KGHSH and CDR2 LQKENI. The CDR3 DNA follows: TGTGCCAGCTCACGCAGGGTGGAGGACGAGCAGTACTTC. Translated, it gives CASSRRVEDEQYF.

Here the CDR3 DNA reads TGTGCCGGAAAATGGACAGGGCCCTACAATGAGCAGTTCTTC. As protein: CAGKWTGPYNEQFF. J is TRBJ2-1 and V is TRBV2; 8 nucleotides line up with TRBD1. Germline V lookup: CDR1 SNHLY, CDR2 FYNNEI. Trimming took 11 bases from V and 2 from J; bases not matched to a gene: 8. There are 14 residues in the CDR3.

CDR3 in DNA: TGTGCCAGCAGCCCAAAGACAGGACCCTACGAGCAGTACTTC. This gives the protein CASSPKTGPYEQYF. The gene calls are TRBV7-9 and TRBJ2-7; a possible D gene is TRBD1 (6 bases). V gave up 5 bases and J gave up 2 bases, with 13 bases separating them. CDR3 length: 14 amino acids. Germline lookup yields CDR1 SEHNR and CDR2 FQNEAQ (reference sequence).

This clone appeared a single time. In DNA, the CDR3 is TGTGCCAGCAGTTATTCCCACGGGGCGGATGGCTACACCTTC. Its translation: CASSYSHGADGYTF. V usage is TRBV6-2 or TRBV6-3 and J usage is TRBJ1-2, with D possibly being TRBD1 (5 bases). CDR3 size: 14 residues. Per the germline V gene, CDR1 is MNHEY and CDR2 is SVGEGT. With 3 bases removed from V and 6 bases from J, the gap between germline ends came to 14 bases.

This sequence joins TRBV9 and TRBJ1-2; TRBD1 aligns across 9 bases. The CDR3 contains 16 residues. V trimming: 2 bases; J trimming: 3 bases; junction bases outside the gene matches: 8. Germline loops: CDR1 SGDLS, CDR2 YYNGEE. This chain's CDR3 is CASSVNPGQGDYGYTF. The CDR3 DNA follows: TGTGCCAGCAGCGTCAACCCGGGACAGGGTGACTATGGCTACACCTTC. The variable domain in full, completed from reference TRBV9 and TRBJ1-2, reads DSGVTQTPKHLITATGQRVTLRCSPRSGDLSVYWYQQSLDQGLQFLIQYYNGEERAKGNILERFSAQQFPDLHSELNLSSLELGDSALYFCASSVNPGQGDYGYTFGSGTRLTVV.

The V call is TRBV7-9, the J call TRBJ2-6, with 8 positions matching TRBD1. The CDR3 extends over 18 amino acids. Germline CDR1 is SEHNR and CDR2 is FQNEAQ (reference sequence). V trimming: 1 base; J trimming: 0 bases; junction bases outside the gene matches: 5. CDR3 loop: CASSLGWDRNSGANVLTF. In nucleotides, the CDR3 is TGTGCCAGCAGCTTAGGATGGGACAGGAACTCTGGGGCCAACGTCCTGACTTTC.

The CDR3 region is CASSPGQIGQPQHF. For the CDR3, the DNA is TGTGCCAGCAGTCCTGGACAGATCGGTCAGCCCCAGCATTTT. V and J are TRBV28 and TRBJ1-5; a possible D gene is TRBD1 (6 bases). This CDR3 is built from 14 residues. The germline V gene has CDR1 MDHEN and CDR2 SYDVKM. V lost 5 bases, J lost 6 bases, and 14 bases lay in between.

The V call is TRBV27, the J call TRBJ2-2; 7 bases line up with TRBD2. CDR1 and CDR2 (germline): MNHEY, SMNVEV (reference sequence). The trim removed 2 bases at V and 4 bases at J, leaving 4 bases unmatched. CDR3 length: 15 residues. The CDR3 DNA is TGTGCCAGCAGTTTAGCGGGAGTAAGCACCGGGGAGCTGTTTTTT. Amino acid sequence: CASSLAGVSTGELFF.

The V gene is TRBV4-1, the J gene TRBJ1-2; 10 bases align to TRBD1. Germline values: CDR1 MGHRA, CDR2 YSYEKL. V was clipped by 5 bases and J by 4 bases; unmatched bases: 7. The CDR3 loop spans 15 amino acids. CDR3 in amino acids: CASSSSGTGAYGYTF. CDR3 nucleotides: TGCGCCAGCAGCTCCTCGGGGACAGGGGCCTATGGCTACACCTTC.

V usage is TRBV6-2 or TRBV6-3 and J usage is TRBJ1-2; 9 bases are shared with TRBD1. Germline V CDR1 and CDR2: MNHEY, SVGEGT. V trimming: 4 bases; J trimming: 8 bases; junction bases outside the gene matches: 8. The CDR3 has 14 residues. CDR3 amino acids: CASSFTGGRVGYTF. The DNA for the CDR3 is TGTGCCAGCAGTTTTACAGGGGGCAGGGTCGGCTACACCTTC.

Comments on this clone: The junction differs from germline at one of its ends, possibly a read error. The chain couples TRBV6-2 or TRBV6-3 to TRBJ2-7; 7 nucleotides match TRBD1. CDR3 length: 12 residues. CDR1 MNHEY and CDR2 SVGEGT come from the germline V gene. The CDR3 protein is CASSYSRGQAFF. The CDR3 DNA reads TGTGCCAGCAGTTACTCGAGAGGACAGGCCTTTTTC.

The J gene is TRBJ1-5, the V gene TRBV4-1, with 8 nucleotides matching TRBD1. The CDR3 is made up of 17 amino acids. V shed 0 bases and J 4 bases; nucleotides not matched to a gene: 8. The germline V gene encodes CDR1 MGHRA and CDR2 YSYEKL. CDR3 loop: CASSQDGGRGRNQPQHF. CDR3 coding DNA: TGCGCCAGCAGCCAAGATGGGGGCAGGGGGCGAAATCAGCCCCAGCATTTT.

This clone was detected only a few times. The chain recombines TRBV4-1 with TRBJ1-4; D is possibly TRBD1 (5 bases). Germline CDR1 is MGHRA and CDR2 is YSYEKL. V lost 4 bases, J lost 8 bases, and 11 bases lay in between. The CDR3 extends over 13 amino acids. The CDR3 spells CASSRMRGEKLFF. In DNA form, the CDR3 reads TGCGCCAGCAGCCGGATGCGGGGGGAAAAACTGTTTTTT.

This clone has a handful of counts. This rearrangement joins TRBV3-1 (or the pseudogene TRBV3-2) to TRBJ1-2, with D hard to call. V dropped 5 bases and J dropped 8 bases, with 9 bases sitting between them. Germline CDR1 reads LGHDT; CDR2 reads YNNKEL (reference sequence). This CDR3 has 11 residues. The CDR3 coding sequence is TGTGCCAGCAGCAGTACCAAGGGCTACACCTTC. Its translation: CASSSTKGYTF.

The chain combines TRBV5-1 with TRBJ2-5; tentatively, D is TRBD2 (5 bases). Germline CDR1 is SGHRS and CDR2 is YFSETQ. Trimming pared 3 bases from V and 1 base from J, leaving 7 bases between. The CDR3 covers 13 residues. In DNA, the CDR3 is TGCGCCAGCAGCTGGAGGAGCCAAGAGACCCAGTACTTC. Its translation: CASSWRSQETQYF.

This clone was seen just once. The chain employs TRBV14 and TRBJ2-7, with 8 bases matching TRBD1. The CDR3 runs to 14 residues. V was clipped by 1 base and J by 6 bases; unmatched bases: 5. Germline CDR1 and CDR2: SGHDN and FVKESK. CDR3 amino acids: CASSQGTGWLEQYF. CDR3 DNA: TGTGCCAGCAGCCAAGGGACAGGGTGGCTCGAGCAGTACTTC.